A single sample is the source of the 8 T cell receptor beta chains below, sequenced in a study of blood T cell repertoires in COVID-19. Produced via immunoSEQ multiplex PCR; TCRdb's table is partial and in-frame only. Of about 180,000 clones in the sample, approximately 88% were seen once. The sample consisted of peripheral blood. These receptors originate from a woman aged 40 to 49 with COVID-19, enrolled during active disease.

The CDR3 protein is CASSLATGSSNQPQHF. The CDR3, as DNA: TGTGCCAGCAGCTTGGCAACAGGGAGCAGCAATCAGCCCCAGCATTTT. The V call is TRBV5-8, the J call TRBJ1-5; a weak D match, TRBD1 (6 bases). CDR1 is SGHTS, CDR2 YDEGEE, per germline. CDR3 length: 16 residues. Trimming removed 0 bases from V and 1 base from J, with 11 bases in between.

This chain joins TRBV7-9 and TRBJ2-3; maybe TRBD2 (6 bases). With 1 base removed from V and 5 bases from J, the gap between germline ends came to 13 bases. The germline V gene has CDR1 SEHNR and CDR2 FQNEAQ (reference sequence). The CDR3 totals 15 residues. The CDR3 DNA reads TGTGCCAGCAGCTTAGGCTTGCAGGGAGGAGATACGCAGTATTTT. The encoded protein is CASSLGLQGGDTQYF.

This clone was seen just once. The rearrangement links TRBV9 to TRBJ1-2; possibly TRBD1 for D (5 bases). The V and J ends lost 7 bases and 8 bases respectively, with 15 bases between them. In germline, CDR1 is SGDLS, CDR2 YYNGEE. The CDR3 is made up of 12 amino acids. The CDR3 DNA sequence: TGTGCCAGCGACAGAAAAAGTTTAGGCTACACCTTC. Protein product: CASDRKSLGYTF.

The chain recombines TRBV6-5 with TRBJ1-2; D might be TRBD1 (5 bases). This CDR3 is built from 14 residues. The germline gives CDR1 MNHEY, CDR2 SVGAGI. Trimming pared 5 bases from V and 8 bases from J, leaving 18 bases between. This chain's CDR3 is CASSPDRPSGGYTF. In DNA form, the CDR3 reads TGTGCCAGCAGTCCCGACAGACCGAGCGGGGGCTACACCTTC.

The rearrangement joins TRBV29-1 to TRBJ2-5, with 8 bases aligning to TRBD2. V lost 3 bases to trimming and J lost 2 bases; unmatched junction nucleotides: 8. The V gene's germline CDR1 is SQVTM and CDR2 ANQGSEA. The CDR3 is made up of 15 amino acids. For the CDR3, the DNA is TGCAGCGTTGAGGGAACTAGCGGAGGACAAGAGACCCAGTACTTC. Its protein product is CSVEGTSGGQETQYF.

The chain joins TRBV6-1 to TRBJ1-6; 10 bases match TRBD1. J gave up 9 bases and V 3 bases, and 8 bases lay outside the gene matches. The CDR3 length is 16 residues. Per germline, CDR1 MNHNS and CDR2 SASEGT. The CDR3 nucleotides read TGTGCCAGCAGTGAGTTCCTCGGACAGGGGGGTTCACCCCTCCACTTT. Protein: CASSEFLGQGGSPLHF.

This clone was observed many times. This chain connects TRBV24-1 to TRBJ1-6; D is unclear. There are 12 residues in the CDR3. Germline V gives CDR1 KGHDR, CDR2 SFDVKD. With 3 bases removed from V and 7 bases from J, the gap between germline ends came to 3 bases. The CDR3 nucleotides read TGTGCCACCAGTGATCCGAATTCACCCCTCCACTTT. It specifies CATSDPNSPLHF.

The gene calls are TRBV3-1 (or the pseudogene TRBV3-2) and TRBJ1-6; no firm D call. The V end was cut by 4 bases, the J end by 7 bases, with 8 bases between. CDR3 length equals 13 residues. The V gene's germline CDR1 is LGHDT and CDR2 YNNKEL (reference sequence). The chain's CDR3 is CASSLPQNSPLHF. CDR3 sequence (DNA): TGTGCCAGCAGCCTACCACAGAATTCACCCCTCCACTTT.